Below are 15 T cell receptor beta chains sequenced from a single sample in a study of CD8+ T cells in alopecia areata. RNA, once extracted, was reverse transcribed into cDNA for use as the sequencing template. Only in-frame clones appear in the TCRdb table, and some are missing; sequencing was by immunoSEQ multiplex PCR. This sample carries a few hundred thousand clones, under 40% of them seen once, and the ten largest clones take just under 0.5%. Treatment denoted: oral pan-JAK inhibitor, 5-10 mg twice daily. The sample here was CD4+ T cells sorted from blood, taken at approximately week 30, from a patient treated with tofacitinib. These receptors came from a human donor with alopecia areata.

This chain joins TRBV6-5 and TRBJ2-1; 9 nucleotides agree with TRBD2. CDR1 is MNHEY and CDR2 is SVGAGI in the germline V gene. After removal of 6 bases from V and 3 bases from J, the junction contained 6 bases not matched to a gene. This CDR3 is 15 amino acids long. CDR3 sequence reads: CASSPSSGVYNEQFF. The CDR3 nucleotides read TGTGCCAGCAGCCCGTCTAGCGGGGTCTACAATGAGCAGTTCTTC.

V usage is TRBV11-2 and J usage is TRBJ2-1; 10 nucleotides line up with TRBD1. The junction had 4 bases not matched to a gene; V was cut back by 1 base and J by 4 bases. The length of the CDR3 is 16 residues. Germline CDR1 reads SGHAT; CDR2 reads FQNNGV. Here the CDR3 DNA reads TGTGCCAGCAGCTTAGTGACAGGGGGCTCATACAATGAGCAGTTCTTC. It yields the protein CASSLVTGGSYNEQFF.

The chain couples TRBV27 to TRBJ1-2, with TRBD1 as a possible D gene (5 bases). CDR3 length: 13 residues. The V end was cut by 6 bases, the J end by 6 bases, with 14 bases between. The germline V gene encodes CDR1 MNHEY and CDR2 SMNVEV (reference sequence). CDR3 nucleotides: TGTGCCAGCAGACCTCTGGGGGTGGATGGCTACACCTTC. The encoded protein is CASRPLGVDGYTF.

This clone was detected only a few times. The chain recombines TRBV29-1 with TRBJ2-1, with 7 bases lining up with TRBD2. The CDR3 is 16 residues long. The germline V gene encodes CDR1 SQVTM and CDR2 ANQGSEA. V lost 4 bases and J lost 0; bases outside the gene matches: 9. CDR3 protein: CSVGALLAGSYNEQFF. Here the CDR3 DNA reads TGCAGCGTTGGGGCATTATTAGCGGGCTCCTACAATGAGCAGTTCTTC.

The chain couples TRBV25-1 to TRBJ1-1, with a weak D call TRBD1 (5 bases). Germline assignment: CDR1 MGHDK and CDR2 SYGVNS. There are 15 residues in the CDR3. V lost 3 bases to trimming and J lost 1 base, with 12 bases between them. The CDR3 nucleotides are TGTGCCAGCAGTGAGAGAGGGGCAGGGAACACTGAAGCTTTCTTT. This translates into CASSERGAGNTEAFF.

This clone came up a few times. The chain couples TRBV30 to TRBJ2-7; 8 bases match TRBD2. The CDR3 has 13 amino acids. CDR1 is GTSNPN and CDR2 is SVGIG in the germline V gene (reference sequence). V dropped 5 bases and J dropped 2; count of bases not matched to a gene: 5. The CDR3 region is CAWDNGRAYEQYF. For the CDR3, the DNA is TGTGCCTGGGATAACGGGAGGGCCTACGAGCAGTACTTC.

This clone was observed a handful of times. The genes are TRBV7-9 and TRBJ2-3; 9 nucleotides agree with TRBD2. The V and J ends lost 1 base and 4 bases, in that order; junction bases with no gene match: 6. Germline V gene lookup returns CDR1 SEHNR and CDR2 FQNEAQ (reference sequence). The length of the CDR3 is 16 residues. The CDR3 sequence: CASSLVSSGTPDTQYF. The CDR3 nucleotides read TGTGCCAGCAGCTTAGTGTCTAGCGGGACTCCAGATACGCAGTATTTT.

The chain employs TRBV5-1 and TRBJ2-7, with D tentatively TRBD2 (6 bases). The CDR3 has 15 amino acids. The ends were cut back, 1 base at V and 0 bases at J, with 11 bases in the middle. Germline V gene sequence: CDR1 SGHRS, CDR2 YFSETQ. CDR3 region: CASSLYPGDSYEQYF. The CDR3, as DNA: TGCGCCAGCAGCTTGTATCCGGGGGACTCCTACGAGCAGTACTTC.

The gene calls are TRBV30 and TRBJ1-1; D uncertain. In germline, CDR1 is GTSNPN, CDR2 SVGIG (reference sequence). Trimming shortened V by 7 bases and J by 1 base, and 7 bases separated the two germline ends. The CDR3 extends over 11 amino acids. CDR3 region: CASRTNTEAFF. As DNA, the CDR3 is TGTGCCTCGCGAACGAACACTGAAGCTTTCTTT.

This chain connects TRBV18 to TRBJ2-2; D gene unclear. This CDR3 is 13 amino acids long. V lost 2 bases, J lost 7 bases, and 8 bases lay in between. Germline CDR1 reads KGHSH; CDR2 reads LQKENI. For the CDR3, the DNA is TGTGCCAGCTCACCAATCAAAAACGGGGAGCTGTTTTTT. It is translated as CASSPIKNGELFF.

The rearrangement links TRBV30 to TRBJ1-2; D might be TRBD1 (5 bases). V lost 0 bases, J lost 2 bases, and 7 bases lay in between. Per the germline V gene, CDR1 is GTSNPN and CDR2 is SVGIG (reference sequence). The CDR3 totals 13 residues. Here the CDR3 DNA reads TGTGCCTGGAGTGTGGGGCAGAACTATGGCTACACCTTC. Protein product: CAWSVGQNYGYTF.

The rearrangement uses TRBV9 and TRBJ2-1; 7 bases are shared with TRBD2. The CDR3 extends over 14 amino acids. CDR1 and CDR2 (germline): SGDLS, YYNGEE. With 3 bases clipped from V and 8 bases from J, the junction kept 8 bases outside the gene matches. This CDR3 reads CASSAGPGRDEQFF. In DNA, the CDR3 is TGTGCCAGCAGCGCGGGACCGGGGAGGGATGAGCAGTTCTTC.

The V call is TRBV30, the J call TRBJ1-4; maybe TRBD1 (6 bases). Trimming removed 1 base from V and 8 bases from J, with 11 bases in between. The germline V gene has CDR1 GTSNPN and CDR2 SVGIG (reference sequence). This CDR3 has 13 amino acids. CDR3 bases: TGTGCCTGGAGTGGACAGGAAAGGGAAAAACTGTTTTTT. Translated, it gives CAWSGQEREKLFF. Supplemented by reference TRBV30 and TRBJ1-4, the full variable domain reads SQTIHQWPATLVQPVGSPLSLECTVEGTSNPNLYWYRQAAGRGLQLLFYSVGIGQISSEVPQNLSASRPQDRQFILSSKKLLLSDSGFYLCAWSGQEREKLFFGSGTQLSVL.

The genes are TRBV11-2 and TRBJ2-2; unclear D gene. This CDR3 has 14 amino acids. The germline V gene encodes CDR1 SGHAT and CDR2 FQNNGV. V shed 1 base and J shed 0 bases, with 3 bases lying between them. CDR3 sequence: CASSLGPNTGELFF. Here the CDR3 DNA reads TGTGCCAGCAGCTTAGGGCCGAACACCGGGGAGCTGTTTTTT.

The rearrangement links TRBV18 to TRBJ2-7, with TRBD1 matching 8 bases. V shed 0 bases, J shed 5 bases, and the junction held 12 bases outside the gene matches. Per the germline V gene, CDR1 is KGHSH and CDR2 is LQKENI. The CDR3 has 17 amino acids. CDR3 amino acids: CASSPPPRTGSRDEQYF. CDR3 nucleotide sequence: TGTGCCAGCTCACCACCTCCTAGGACAGGGTCCAGGGACGAGCAGTACTTC.